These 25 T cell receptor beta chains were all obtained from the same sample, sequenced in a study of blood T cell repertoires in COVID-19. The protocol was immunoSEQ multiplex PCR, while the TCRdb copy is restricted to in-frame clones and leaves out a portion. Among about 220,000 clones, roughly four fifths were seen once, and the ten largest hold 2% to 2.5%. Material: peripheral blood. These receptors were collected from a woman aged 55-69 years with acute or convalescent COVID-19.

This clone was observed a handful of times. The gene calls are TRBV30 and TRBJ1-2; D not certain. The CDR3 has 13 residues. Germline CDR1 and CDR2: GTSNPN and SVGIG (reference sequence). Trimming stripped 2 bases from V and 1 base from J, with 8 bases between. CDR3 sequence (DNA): TGTGCCTGGAGTTACGGGGATAACTATGGCTACACCTTC. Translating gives CAWSYGDNYGYTF.

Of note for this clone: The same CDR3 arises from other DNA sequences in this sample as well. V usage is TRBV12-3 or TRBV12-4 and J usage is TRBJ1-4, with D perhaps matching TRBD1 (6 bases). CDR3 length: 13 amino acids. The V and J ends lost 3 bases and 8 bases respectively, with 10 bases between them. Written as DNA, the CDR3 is TGTGCCAGCAGTTTCAGGGGTGGCGAAAAACTGTTTTTT. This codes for CASSFRGGEKLFF.

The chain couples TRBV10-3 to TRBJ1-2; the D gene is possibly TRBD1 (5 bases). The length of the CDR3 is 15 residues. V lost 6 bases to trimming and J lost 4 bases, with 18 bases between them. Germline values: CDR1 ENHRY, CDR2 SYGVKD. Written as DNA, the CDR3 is TGTGCCATCAGCCCCGACCGGGGGGTCGGCTATGGCTACACCTTC. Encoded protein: CAISPDRGVGYGYTF.

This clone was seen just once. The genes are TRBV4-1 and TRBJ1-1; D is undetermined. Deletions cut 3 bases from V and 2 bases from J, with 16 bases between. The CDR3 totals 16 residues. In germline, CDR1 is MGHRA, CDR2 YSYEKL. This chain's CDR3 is CASSHDTVRANTEAFF. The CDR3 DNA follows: TGCGCCAGCAGCCATGACACCGTGAGGGCTAACACTGAAGCTTTCTTT.

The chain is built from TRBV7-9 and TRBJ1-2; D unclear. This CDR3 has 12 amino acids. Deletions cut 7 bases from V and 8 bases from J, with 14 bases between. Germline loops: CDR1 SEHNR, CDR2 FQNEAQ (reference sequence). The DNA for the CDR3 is TGTGCCAGCACCGGCGAGGTCCGGGGCTACACCTTC. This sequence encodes CASTGEVRGYTF.

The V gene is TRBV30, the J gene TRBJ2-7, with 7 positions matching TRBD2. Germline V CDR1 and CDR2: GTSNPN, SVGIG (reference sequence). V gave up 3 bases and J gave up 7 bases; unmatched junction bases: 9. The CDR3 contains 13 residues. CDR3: CAWSDGGSREQYF. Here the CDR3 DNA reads TGTGCCTGGAGCGACGGGGGGTCTAGGGAGCAGTACTTC. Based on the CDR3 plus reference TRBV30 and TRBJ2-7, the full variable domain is SQTIHQWPATLVQPVGSPLSLECTVEGTSNPNLYWYRQAAGRGLQLLFYSVGIGQISSEVPQNLSASRPQDRQFILSSKKLLLSDSGFYLCAWSDGGSREQYFGPGTRLTVT.

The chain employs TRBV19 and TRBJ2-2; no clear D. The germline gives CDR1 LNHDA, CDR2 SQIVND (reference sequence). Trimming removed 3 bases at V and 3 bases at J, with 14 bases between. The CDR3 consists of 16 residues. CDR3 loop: CASSMESPRYTGELFF. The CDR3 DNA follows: TGTGCCAGTAGTATGGAGTCTCCGAGATACACCGGGGAGCTGTTTTTT.

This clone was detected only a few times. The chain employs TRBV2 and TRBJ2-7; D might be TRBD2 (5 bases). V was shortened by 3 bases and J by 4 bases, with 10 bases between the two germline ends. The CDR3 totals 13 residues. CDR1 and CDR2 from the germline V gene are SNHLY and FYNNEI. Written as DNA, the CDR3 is TGTGCCAGCAGTGAGCCCGGCGGGTACGAGCAGTACTTC. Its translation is CASSEPGGYEQYF. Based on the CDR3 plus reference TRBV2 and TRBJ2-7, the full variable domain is EPEVTQTPSHQVTQMGQEVILRCVPISNHLYFYWYRQILGQKVEFLVSFYNNEISEKSEIFDDQFSVERPDGSNFTLKIRSTKLEDSAMYFCASSEPGGYEQYFGPGTRLTVT.

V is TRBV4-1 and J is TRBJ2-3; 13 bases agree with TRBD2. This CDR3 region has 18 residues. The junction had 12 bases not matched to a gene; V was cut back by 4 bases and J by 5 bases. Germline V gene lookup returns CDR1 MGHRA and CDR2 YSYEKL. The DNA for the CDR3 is TGCGCCAGCAGCCGCCTTCCGGGACTAGCGGGGAAGGGAGATACGCAGTATTTT. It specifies CASSRLPGLAGKGDTQYF.

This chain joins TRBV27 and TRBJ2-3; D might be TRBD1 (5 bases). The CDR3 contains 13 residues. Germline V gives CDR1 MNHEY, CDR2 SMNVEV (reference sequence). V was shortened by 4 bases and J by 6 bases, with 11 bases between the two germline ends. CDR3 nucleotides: TGTGCCAGCAGTTCGCAGGGTTCCGATACGCAGTATTTT. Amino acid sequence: CASSSQGSDTQYF.

The CDR3 DNA follows: TGTGCCAGCTACATGACAGCCTTAAACACTGAAGCTTTCTTT. Translating it yields CASYMTALNTEAFF. This chain uses TRBV6-6 with TRBJ1-1, with a tentative D call TRBD1 (5 bases). V lost 8 bases and J 2 bases, leaving 15 bases between the germline ends. Looked up from germline, CDR1 is MNHNY and CDR2 is SVGAGI (reference sequence). The CDR3 length is 14 residues.

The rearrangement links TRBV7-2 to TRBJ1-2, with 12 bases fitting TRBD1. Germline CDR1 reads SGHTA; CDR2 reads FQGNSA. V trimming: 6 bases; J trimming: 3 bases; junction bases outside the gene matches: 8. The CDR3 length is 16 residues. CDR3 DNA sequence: TGTGCCAGCAGTCGACAGGGGACAGGGGGCTACTATGGCTACACCTTC. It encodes CASSRQGTGGYYGYTF.

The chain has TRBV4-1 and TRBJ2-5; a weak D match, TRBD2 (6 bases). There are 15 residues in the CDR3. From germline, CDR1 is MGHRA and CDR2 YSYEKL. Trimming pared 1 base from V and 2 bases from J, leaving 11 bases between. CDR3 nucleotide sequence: TGCGCCAGCAGCCAAGTTCTTGCGGGGCAAGAGACCCAGTACTTC. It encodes CASSQVLAGQETQYF.

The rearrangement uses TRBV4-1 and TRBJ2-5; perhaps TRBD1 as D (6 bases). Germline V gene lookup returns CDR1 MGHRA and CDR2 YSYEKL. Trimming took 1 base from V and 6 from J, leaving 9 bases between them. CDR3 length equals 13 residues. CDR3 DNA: TGCGCCAGCAGCCAAGGAGACAGGAAGACCCAGTACTTC. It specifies CASSQGDRKTQYF.

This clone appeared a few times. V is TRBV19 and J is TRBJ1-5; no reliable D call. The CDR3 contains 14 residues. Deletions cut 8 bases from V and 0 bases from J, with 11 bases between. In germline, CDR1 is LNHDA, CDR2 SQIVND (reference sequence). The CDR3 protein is CASLGGNSNQPQHF. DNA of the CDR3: TGTGCCAGTTTAGGAGGGAATAGCAATCAGCCCCAGCATTTT.

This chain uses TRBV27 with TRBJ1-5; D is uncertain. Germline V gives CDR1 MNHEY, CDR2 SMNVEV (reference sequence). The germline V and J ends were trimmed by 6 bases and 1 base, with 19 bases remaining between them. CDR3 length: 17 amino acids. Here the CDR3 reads CASRGASGSQSNQPQHF. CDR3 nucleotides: TGTGCCAGCAGGGGAGCTTCGGGATCCCAGAGCAATCAGCCCCAGCATTTT.

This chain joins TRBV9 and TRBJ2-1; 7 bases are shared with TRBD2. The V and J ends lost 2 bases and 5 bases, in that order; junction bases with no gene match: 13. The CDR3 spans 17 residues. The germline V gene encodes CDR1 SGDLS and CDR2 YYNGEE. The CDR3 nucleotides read TGTGCCAGCAGCGTTGGTGGGGGGGTACATAGGAACAATGAGCAGTTCTTC. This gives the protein CASSVGGGVHRNNEQFF.

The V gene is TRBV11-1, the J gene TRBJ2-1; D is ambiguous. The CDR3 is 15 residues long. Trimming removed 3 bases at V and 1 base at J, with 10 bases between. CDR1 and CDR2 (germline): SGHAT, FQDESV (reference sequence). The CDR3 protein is CASSLSAGSYNEQFF. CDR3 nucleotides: TGTGCCAGCAGCTTGAGCGCCGGGTCCTACAATGAGCAGTTCTTC.

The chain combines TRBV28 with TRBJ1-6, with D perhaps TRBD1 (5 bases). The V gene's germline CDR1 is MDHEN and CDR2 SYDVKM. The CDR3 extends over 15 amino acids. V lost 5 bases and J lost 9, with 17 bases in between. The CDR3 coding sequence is TGTGCCAGCAGTGTTTCGGGGGTTCAAGGTTCACCCCTCCACTTT. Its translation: CASSVSGVQGSPLHF.

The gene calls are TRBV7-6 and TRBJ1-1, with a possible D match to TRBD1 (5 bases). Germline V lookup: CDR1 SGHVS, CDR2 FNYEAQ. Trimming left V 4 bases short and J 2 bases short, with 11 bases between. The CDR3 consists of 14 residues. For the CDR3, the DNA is TGTGCCAGCAGCTCATTTCAGGGTAACACTGAAGCTTTCTTT. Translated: CASSSFQGNTEAFF. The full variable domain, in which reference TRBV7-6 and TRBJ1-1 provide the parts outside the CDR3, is GAGVSQSPRYKVTKRGQDVALRCDPISGHVSLYWYRQALGQGPEFLTYFNYEAQQDKSGLPNDRFSAERPEGSISTLTIQRTEQRDSAMYRCASSSFQGNTEAFFGQGTRLTVV.

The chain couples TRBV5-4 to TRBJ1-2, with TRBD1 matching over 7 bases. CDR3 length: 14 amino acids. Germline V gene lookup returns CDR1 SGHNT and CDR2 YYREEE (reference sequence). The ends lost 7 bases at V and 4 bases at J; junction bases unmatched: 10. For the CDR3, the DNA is TGTGCCAGCGGATCCCAGGGGGTGGGCTATGGCTACACCTTC. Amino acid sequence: CASGSQGVGYGYTF. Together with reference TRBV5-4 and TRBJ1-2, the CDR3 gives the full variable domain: ETGVTQSPTHLIKTRGQQVTLRCSSQSGHNTVSWYQQALGQGPQFIFQYYREEENGRGNFPPRFSGLQFPNYSSELNVNALELDDSALYLCASGSQGVGYGYTFGSGTRLTVV.

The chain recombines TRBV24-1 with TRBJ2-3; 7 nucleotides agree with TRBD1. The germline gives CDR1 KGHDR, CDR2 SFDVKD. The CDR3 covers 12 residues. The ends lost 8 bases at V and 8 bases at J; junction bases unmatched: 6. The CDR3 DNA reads TGTGCCACCACCGACGACAGGGCTACGCAGTATTTT. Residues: CATTDDRATQYF.

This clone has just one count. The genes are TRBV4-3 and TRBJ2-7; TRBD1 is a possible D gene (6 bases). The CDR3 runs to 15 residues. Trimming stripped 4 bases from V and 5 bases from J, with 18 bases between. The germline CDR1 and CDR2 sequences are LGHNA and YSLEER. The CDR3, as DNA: TGCGCCAGCAGCCCCAGCCACTGGGGGCAGAACGAGCAGTACTTC. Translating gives CASSPSHWGQNEQYF.

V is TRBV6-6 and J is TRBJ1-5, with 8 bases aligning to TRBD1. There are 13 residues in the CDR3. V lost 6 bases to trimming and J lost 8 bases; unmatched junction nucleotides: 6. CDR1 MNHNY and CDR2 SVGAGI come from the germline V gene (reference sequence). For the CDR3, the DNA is TGTGCCAGCAGGAGACAGGGGACAGAGCCCCAGCATTTT. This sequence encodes CASRRQGTEPQHF.

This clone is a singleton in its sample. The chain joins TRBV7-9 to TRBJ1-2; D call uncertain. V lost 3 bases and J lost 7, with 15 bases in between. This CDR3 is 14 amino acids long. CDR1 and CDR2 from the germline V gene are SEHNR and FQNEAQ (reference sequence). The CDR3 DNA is TGTGCCAGCAGCTTGGGCCCAGAGAACCCTGGCTACACCTTC. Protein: CASSLGPENPGYTF.